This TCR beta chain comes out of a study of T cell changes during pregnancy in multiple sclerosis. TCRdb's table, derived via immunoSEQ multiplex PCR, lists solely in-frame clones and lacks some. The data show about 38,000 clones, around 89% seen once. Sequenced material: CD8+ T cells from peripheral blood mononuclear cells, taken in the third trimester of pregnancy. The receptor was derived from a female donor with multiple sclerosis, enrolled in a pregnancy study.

The CDR3 spells CAAGVGTGGWETQYF. The CDR3 coding sequence is TGTGCCGCAGGAGTTGGGACAGGGGGCTGGGAGACCCAGTACTTC. The rearrangement links TRBV19 to TRBJ2-5, with TRBD1 matching over 12 bases. Germline-derived CDR1 and CDR2 are LNHDA and SQIVND (reference sequence). The CDR3 is 15 residues long. The V gene end was trimmed by 11 bases and the J gene end by 5 bases; junction bases not matched to a gene: 12.